Listed here is a single TCR beta chain. This sample was taken from a study of blood T cell repertoires in COVID-19. The CDR3 is made up of 15 amino acids. V was pared by 0 bases and J by 1 base, with 9 bases between. Looked up from germline, CDR1 is LGHDT and CDR2 is YNNKEL (reference sequence). Clones were sequenced by immunoSEQ multiplex PCR, and TCRdb holds only the in-frame ones, with some missing. The sample records some 80,000 clones, around 83% being singletons. Sequencing input: peripheral blood. This sequence joins TRBV3-1 (or the pseudogene TRBV3-2) and TRBJ1-1, with D hard to call. This TCR was recovered from a woman in her 70s with acute or convalescent COVID-19. CDR3 DNA sequence: TGTGCCAGCAGCCAAGAAGGAGGGCAGAACACTGAAGCTTTCTTT. Its translation: CASSQEGGQNTEAFF.